This T cell receptor beta chain was documented in a study of neurological immune-mediated disorders. Study-wide background: Multiple sclerosis patients numbered some 34, with some 30 relapsing-remitting and 3 secondary progressive.

Trimming pared 6 bases from V and 5 bases from J, leaving 25 bases between. Germline CDR1 MDHEN, CDR2 SYDVKM. This CDR3 region has 17 residues. In its sample, this clonotype was seen many times. TCRdb reprocessed the 5' RACE reads via MiXCR and lists one record per CDR3 protein. The sample has 55,000 to 80,000 distinct CDR3 sequences; more than 4% are singletons. This TCR was sampled from a woman in her forties or fifties with multiple sclerosis. V usage is TRBV28 and J usage is TRBJ2-5, with D unclear. Sequencing was carried out using PBMCs. The CDR3 nucleotides are TGTGCCAGCAGACCACCGTTCCACGACGGCGAATACGAGACCCAGTACTTC. Its translation: CASRPPFHDGEYETQYF.